This T cell receptor beta chain was documented in a study of blood T cells in healthy people across ages. Turning to this clonotype: Its antigen is currently unknown.

The second PCR ran roughly 6 to 11 cycles with a sample-barcoded 5' primer and J-beta primers. TCRdb passed the 5' RACE reads through MiXCR, listing each CDR3 protein once. The sample comprises hundreds of thousands of distinct CDR3 sequences, under 45% of which are singletons, and roughly a fifth rests with the top ten. Study observations and caveats: In older individuals, TCR beta diversity per million T cells was lower, falling roughly linearly with age.

Trimming cost V 4 bases and J 5 bases, with 12 bases left between them. Germline V gives CDR1 MNHNS, CDR2 SASEGT. This CDR3 contains 14 residues. The rearrangement links TRBV6-1 to TRBJ1-5, with D perhaps matching TRBD1 (6 bases). The clonotype was recovered from a man aged 55 to 70 in good health. Sequencing was done on a sample of blood. CDR3 loop: CASSGGGAYQPQHF. DNA for the CDR3: TGTGCCAGCAGTGGCGGGGGGGCGTATCAGCCCCAGCATTTT.